This T cell receptor beta chain originates from a study of T-cell reconstitution after alpha-beta-depleted transplantation in children. Study-level points and caveats: Expanded graft clones numbering several hundred reportedly gave rise to alpha-beta T cells about two months after transplant.

CDR3 size: 16 residues. CDR1 MNHEY and CDR2 SVGEGT come from the germline V gene. Trimming took 5 bases from V and 3 from J, leaving 19 bases between them. Ten or more counts support this clonotype. Its target is unknown. The authors prepared the TCRbeta library with unique molecular identifiers. TCRdb called the PCR reads again in MiXCR, with one record for every CDR3 protein. The sample includes 500,000 to 650,000 distinct CDR3 sequences, roughly an eighth of them seen just once. The sequenced sample was PBMCs, mostly from graft donor cells, obtained 180 days after TCRalphabeta/CD19-depleted stem cell transplant. V usage is TRBV6-2 or TRBV6-3 and J usage is TRBJ2-5, with a possible D match to TRBD1 (5 bases). The receptor was derived from a female patient aged 2-10 years who had a stem cell transplant for aplastic anemia, so the T cells may come from the graft donor. For the CDR3, the DNA is TGTGCCAGCAGTAACCAGGCCTGGGGCTGCGAAGAGACCCAGTACTTC. It codes for CASSNQAWGCEETQYF.